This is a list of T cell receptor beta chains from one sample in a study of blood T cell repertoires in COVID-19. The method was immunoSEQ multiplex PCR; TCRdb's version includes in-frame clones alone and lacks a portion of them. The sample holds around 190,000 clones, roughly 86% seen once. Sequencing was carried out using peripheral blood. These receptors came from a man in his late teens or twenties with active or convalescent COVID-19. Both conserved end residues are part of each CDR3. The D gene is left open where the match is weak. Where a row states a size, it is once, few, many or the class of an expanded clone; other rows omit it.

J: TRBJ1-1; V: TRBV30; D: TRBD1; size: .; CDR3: CACINRGTEAFF; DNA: TGTGCCTGCATAAACAGGGGTACTGAAGCTTTCTTT
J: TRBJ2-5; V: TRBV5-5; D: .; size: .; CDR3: CASSLLYTSGQETQYF; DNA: TGTGCCAGCAGCTTGTTATATACTAGTGGGCAAGAGACCCAGTACTTC
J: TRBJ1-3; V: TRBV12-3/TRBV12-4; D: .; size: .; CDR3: CASRGAGNTIYF; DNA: TGTGCCAGCAGGGGGGCGGGAAACACCATATATTTT
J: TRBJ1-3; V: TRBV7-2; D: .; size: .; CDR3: CASSLAGRNSGNTIYF; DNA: TGTGCCAGCAGCTTAGCTGGCAGGAACTCTGGAAACACCATATATTTT
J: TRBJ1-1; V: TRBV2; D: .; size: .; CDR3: CASRQVVNTEAFF; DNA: TGTGCCAGCAGACAGGTTGTGAACACTGAAGCTTTCTTT
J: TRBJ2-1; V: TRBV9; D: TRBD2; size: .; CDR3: CASSAQGLAGEQFF; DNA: TGTGCCAGCAGCGCCCAGGGACTAGCGGGTGAGCAGTTCTTC
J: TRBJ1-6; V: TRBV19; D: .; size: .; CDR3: CASSIGQKASPLHF; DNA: TGTGCCAGTAGTATAGGACAGAAAGCTTCACCCCTCCACTTT
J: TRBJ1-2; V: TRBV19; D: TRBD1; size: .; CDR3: CASSQQSHRGQTYGYTF; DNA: TGTGCCAGTAGCCAACAGTCTCACAGGGGACAAACATATGGCTACACCTTC
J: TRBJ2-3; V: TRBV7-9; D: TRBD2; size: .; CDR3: CASSFGGRKTDTQYF; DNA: TGTGCCAGCAGCTTCGGCGGGAGAAAGACAGATACGCAGTATTTT
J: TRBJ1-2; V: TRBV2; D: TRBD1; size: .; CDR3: CASSLDRAYPNYGYTF; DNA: TGTGCCAGCAGTTTAGACAGGGCCTATCCTAACTATGGCTACACCTTC
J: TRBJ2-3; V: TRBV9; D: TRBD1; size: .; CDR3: CASSVHPRQGTNTDTQYF; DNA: TGTGCCAGCAGCGTCCACCCAAGACAGGGGACAAACACAGATACGCAGTATTTT
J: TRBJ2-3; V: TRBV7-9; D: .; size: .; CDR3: CASSSGGSTPSTDTQYF; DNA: TGTGCCAGCAGCTCAGGAGGCTCCACCCCTAGCACAGATACGCAGTATTTT
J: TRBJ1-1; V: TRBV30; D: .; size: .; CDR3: CAWSVPETGNTEAFF; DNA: TGTGCCTGGAGTGTACCTGAGACAGGGAACACTGAAGCTTTCTTT
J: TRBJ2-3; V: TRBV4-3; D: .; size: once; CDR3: CASSQDGGTDTQYF; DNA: TGCGCCAGCAGCCAAGATGGCGGGACAGATACGCAGTATTTT
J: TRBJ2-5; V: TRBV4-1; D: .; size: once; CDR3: CASSPTPGGETQYF; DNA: TGCGCCAGCAGCCCCACGCCGGGGGGCGAGACCCAGTACTTC
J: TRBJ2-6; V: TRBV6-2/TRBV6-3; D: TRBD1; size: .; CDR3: CASSYSIQGAPGANVLTF; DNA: TGTGCCAGCAGTTACTCGATCCAGGGGGCGCCTGGGGCCAACGTCCTGACTTTC
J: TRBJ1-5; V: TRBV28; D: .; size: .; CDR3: CASSATGFRNQPQHF; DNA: TGTGCCAGCAGTGCGACAGGATTTCGCAATCAGCCCCAGCATTTT
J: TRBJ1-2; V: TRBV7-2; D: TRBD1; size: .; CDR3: CASRRQGVSYGYTF; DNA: TGTGCCAGCAGAAGACAGGGCGTCAGCTATGGCTACACCTTC
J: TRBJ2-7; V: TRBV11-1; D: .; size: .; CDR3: CASSFHSKGDYEQYF; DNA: TGTGCCAGCAGTTTTCACAGCAAGGGGGACTACGAGCAGTACTTC
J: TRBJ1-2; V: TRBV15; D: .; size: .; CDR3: CATSRDSGSNPHGYTF; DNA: TGTGCCACCAGCAGAGATTCAGGGTCTAACCCCCATGGCTACACCTTC
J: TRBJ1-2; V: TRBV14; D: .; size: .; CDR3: CASSKTTGTYGYTF; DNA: TGTGCCAGCAGCAAAACGACGGGAACCTATGGCTACACCTTC
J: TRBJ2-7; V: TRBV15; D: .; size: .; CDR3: CATSRGGDGYEQYF; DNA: TGTGCCACCAGCAGAGGCGGGGACGGATACGAGCAGTACTTC
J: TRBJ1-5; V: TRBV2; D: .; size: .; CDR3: CASSEGQVRNQPQHF; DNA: TGTGCCAGCAGTGAAGGGCAGGTTCGCAATCAGCCCCAGCATTTT
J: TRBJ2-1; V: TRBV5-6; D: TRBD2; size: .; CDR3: CASSFLIGLAVQSEQFF; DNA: TGTGCCAGCAGCTTTCTGATCGGACTAGCAGTACAGAGTGAGCAGTTCTTC
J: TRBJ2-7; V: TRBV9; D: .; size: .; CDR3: CASSVDDSPNEQYF; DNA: TGTGCCAGCAGCGTAGATGATAGCCCCAACGAGCAGTACTTC
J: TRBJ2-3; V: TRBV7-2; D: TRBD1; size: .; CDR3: CASSIRQGADTQYF; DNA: TGTGCCAGCAGCATACGACAGGGTGCAGATACGCAGTATTTT
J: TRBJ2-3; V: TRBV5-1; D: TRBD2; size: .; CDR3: CASKAGVITDTQYF; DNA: TGCGCCAGCAAGGCGGGGGTTATTACAGATACGCAGTATTTT
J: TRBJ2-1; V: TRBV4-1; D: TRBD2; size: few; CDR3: CASSHPASLAGEDSEQFF; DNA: TGCGCCAGCAGCCATCCCGCTTCTCTAGCGGGAGAGGATAGTGAGCAGTTCTTC
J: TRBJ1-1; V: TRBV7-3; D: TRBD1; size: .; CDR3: CASSPGQGNTEAFF; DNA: TGTGCCAGCAGCCCGGGACAGGGGAACACTGAAGCTTTCTTT
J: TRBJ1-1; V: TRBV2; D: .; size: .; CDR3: CASSRLAPGTEAFF; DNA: TGTGCCAGCAGCCGCCTGGCCCCGGGGACTGAAGCTTTCTTT
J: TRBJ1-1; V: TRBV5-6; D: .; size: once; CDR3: CASSLDTGITFF; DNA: TGTGCCAGCAGCTTGGACACAGGGATTACTTTCTTT
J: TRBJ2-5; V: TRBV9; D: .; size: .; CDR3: CASSLPGVTQYF; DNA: TGTGCCAGCAGCCTGCCGGGGGTGACCCAGTACTTC